This T cell receptor beta chain was profiled in a study of cytomegalovirus exposure and HLA in healthy donors. Whole-study results and caveats: Certain indistinguishable V segments, among them TRBV6-2 and TRBV6-3, were excluded.

The PCR ran on 60 Vbeta and 13 Jbeta primers. Clones were read by immunoSEQ multiplex PCR, and TCRdb kept only the in-frame ones, dropping some. The sample has about 120,000 clones, 70% seen once. The CDR3 is made up of 15 amino acids. Trimming shortened V by 5 bases and J by 5 bases, and 18 bases separated the two germline ends. Germline V CDR1 and CDR2: SGHAT, FQNNGV. With regard to this clone: Its antigen remains unknown.

This rearrangement joins TRBV11-2 to TRBJ2-5; TRBD2 might be the D (7 bases). The TCR sequence derives from a man aged 30 to 39 in good health and CMV-seropositive. Sample: PBMCs. This chain's CDR3 is CASSPSSGGRETQYF. The CDR3, as DNA: TGTGCCAGCAGCCCCTCATCCGGGGGGCGGGAGACCCAGTACTTC.